This T cell receptor (beta chain) originates from a study of regulatory T cells in long-lasting Graves disease. Looking at the study overall: Persistent Graves' disease denoted over 5 years of antithyroid drugs plus positive TSH receptor antibodies.

V gave up 1 base and J gave up 2 bases, with 9 bases separating them. CDR1 and CDR2 (germline): MDHEN, SYDVKM. There are 16 residues in the CDR3. Time point defined: persistent/refractory GD, antithyroid drugs over 5 years with positive TRAb. There was RNA extracted from PBMCs, and the TCR library was made from it. Graves' disease diagnosis followed American Thyroid Association guidelines. Both iRepertoire HTBI primers and Arm-PCR of CDR3 regions were used to build the TCR beta libraries. MiXCR, applied by TCRdb to the multiplex PCR reads, yields one record per CDR3 protein. Among a few hundred thousand distinct CDR3 sequences, under 25% were seen once, and the ten largest hold over 10%. This clonotype was counted at least ten times.

The chain has TRBV28 and TRBJ2-6, with D perhaps assigned TRBD1 or TRBD2 (6 bases each). Specimen: peripheral blood mononuclear cells (PBMCs), collected when the disease was refractory, from a patient treated with antithyroid drugs. The receptor was isolated from a female donor with Graves disease. CDR3 amino acids: CASSLFRGPGANVLTF. The CDR3 DNA is TGTGCCAGCAGTTTATTTCGGGGGCCTGGGGCCAACGTCCTGACTTTC. The full variable domain, completed using reference TRBV28 and TRBJ2-6, is DVKVTQSSRYLVKRTGEKVFLECVQDMDHENMFWYRQDPGLGLRLIYFSYDVKMKEKGDIPEGYSVSREKKERFSLILESASTNQTSMYLCASSLFRGPGANVLTFGAGSRLTVL.